Below, 29 T cell receptor beta chains from the same sample are listed, as sequenced in a study of shared clonotypes between healthy human individuals. TCRdb's table, derived via immunoSEQ multiplex PCR, lists solely in-frame clones and lacks some. Here the sample spans about 2.5 million clones, about 90% being singletons. The sequencing input was naive CD4+ T cells from PBMCs. Subset noted: CD45RA+ positively selected. These receptors came from a man between 18 and 29 years old in good health. Some clones in this sample may be carry-over from other donors' samples.

The chain couples TRBV28 to TRBJ2-7; weak D call: TRBD1 (6 bases). The CDR3 consists of 15 residues. Trimming took off 3 bases at V and 5 bases at J, with 17 bases between the two ends. Germline lookup yields CDR1 MDHEN and CDR2 SYDVKM. DNA of the CDR3: TGTGCCAGCAGTTTGGGGAGTGAGGGGGTCCACGAGCAGTACTTC. This sequence encodes CASSLGSEGVHEQYF.

The genes are TRBV9 and TRBJ1-4; the D is unclear. Between the trimmed V and J ends, which lost 2 bases and 6 bases, there was a span of 14 bases. The germline gives CDR1 SGDLS, CDR2 YYNGEE. CDR3 length: 15 amino acids. The CDR3 nucleotides read TGTGCCAGCAGCGTCGCTGAGGGCTTTCATGAAAAACTGTTTTTT. Its translation: CASSVAEGFHEKLFF.

The chain recombines TRBV6-6 with TRBJ1-1; the D gene is possibly TRBD1 (6 bases). V lost 5 bases and J lost 3, with 10 bases in between. The CDR3 loop spans 13 amino acids. Germline CDR1 and CDR2: MNHNY and SVGAGI (reference sequence). CDR3 bases: TGTGCCAGCAGTACAGGGAAAGACACTGAAGCTTTCTTT. Its protein product is CASSTGKDTEAFF.

The chain employs TRBV6-1 and TRBJ2-7; 8 bases match TRBD1. Germline CDR1 is MNHNS and CDR2 is SASEGT. Trimming removed 7 bases from V and 2 bases from J; junction bases left unmatched: 7. There are 14 residues in the CDR3. The CDR3 loop reads CASTDPGQAYEQYF. In DNA form, the CDR3 reads TGTGCCAGCACTGACCCGGGACAGGCCTACGAGCAGTACTTC.

The V gene is TRBV6-1, the J gene TRBJ2-7; D remains unclear. The V end was cut by 0 bases, the J end by 8 bases, with 14 bases between. The CDR3 extends over 14 amino acids. Germline lookup yields CDR1 MNHNS and CDR2 SASEGT. CDR3 residues: CASSEAPRTAQQYF. The CDR3 DNA reads TGTGCCAGCAGTGAAGCGCCACGAACAGCTCAGCAGTACTTC.

The V and J genes are TRBV5-4 and TRBJ1-3; TRBD1 might be the D (5 bases). Germline CDR1 SGHNT, CDR2 YYREEE (reference sequence). V gave up 2 bases and J gave up 0 bases, with 12 bases separating them. CDR3 length: 16 amino acids. In nucleotides, the CDR3 is TGTGCCAGCAGCTTCGGGGCCATGAGCTCTGGAAACACCATATATTTT. Its protein product is CASSFGAMSSGNTIYF.

This chain connects TRBV5-6 to TRBJ1-2; a possible D gene is TRBD1 (5 bases). Looked up from germline, CDR1 is SGHDT and CDR2 is YYEEEE. The CDR3 runs 15 residues. The V end lost 0 bases, the J end lost 8 bases, and 17 bases lay between the germline ends. The DNA for the CDR3 is TGTGCCAGCAGCTTGGGCTCCAGGGAGCTTAGCGGCTACACCTTC. Its protein product is CASSLGSRELSGYTF.

This clone was seen once. This rearrangement joins TRBV10-3 to TRBJ1-1; D is uncertain. V shed 3 bases and J shed 5 bases, with 13 bases lying between them. This CDR3 region has 14 residues. The germline gives CDR1 ENHRY, CDR2 SYGVKD. The CDR3 here is CAISDEGPVTEAFF. The DNA of the CDR3 is TGTGCCATCAGTGATGAGGGTCCAGTGACTGAAGCTTTCTTT.

This clone was observed a single time. V gene TRBV6-6 combines with J gene TRBJ2-3, with 11 bases matching TRBD2. Germline V gene data show CDR1 as MNHNY and CDR2 as SVGAGI (reference sequence). The J segment lost 5 bases and the V segment lost 5 bases, leaving 9 bases of the junction unmatched. The CDR3 consists of 16 residues. This CDR3 reads CASSPRTSGFGDTQYF. The CDR3 DNA sequence: TGTGCCAGCAGTCCACGGACTAGCGGGTTCGGAGATACGCAGTATTTT.

V is TRBV15 and J is TRBJ2-2; 9 nucleotides match TRBD1. The CDR3 loop spans 16 amino acids. V trimming: 0 bases; J trimming: 7 bases; junction bases outside the gene matches: 6. From germline, CDR1 is LNHNV and CDR2 YYDKDF (reference sequence). CDR3 in DNA: TGTGCCACCAGCAGAGATTACAGGGGGCGTATCGGGGAGCTGTTTTTT. Translation: CATSRDYRGRIGELFF.

This sequence joins TRBV6-6 and TRBJ2-7, with 12 bases matching TRBD2. Germline CDR1 and CDR2: MNHNY and SVGAGI (reference sequence). This CDR3 is built from 15 residues. V lost 5 bases to trimming and J lost 5 bases; unmatched junction nucleotides: 7. CDR3 DNA sequence: TGTGCCAGCAGTCGCCGACTAGCGGGAGAGGACGAGCAGTACTTC. Its protein is CASSRRLAGEDEQYF.

The CDR3 region is CASSLTPGQGSLKNEQFF. The CDR3 region has the DNA TGTGCCAGTAGTCTTACGCCGGGACAGGGAAGTCTGAAAAATGAGCAGTTCTTC. The chain couples TRBV19 to TRBJ2-1; 9 bases agree with TRBD1. J lost 7 bases, V lost 5 bases, and 18 bases had no gene match. The CDR3 spans 18 residues. Germline V CDR1 and CDR2: LNHDA, SQIVND (reference sequence).

The chain recombines TRBV27 with TRBJ2-1, with 12 bases fitting TRBD2. CDR1 is MNHEY and CDR2 is SMNVEV in the germline V gene (reference sequence). J gave up 9 bases and V 5 bases, and 11 bases lay outside the gene matches. This CDR3 has 16 amino acids. The CDR3 loop is CASSPQRTSGVVEQFF. CDR3 bases: TGTGCCAGCAGTCCTCAACGGACTAGCGGGGTTGTTGAGCAGTTCTTC.

The chain uses TRBV13 and TRBJ2-3, with 8 bases lining up with TRBD2. The CDR3 sequence is 15 residues long. V dropped 5 bases and J dropped 0; count of bases not matched to a gene: 4. The germline V gene has CDR1 PRHDT and CDR2 FYEKMQ (reference sequence). The CDR3 DNA reads as TGTGCCAGCAGCCCCGGGGGGGTTAGCACAGATACGCAGTATTTT. It specifies CASSPGGVSTDTQYF. Combining the CDR3 with reference TRBV13 and TRBJ2-3 gives the whole variable domain AAGVIQSPRHLIKEKRETATLKCYPIPRHDTVYWYQQGPGQDPQFLISFYEKMQSDKGSIPDRFSAQQFSDYHSELNMSSLELGDSALYFCASSPGGVSTDTQYFGPGTRLTVL.

J is TRBJ2-2 and V is TRBV11-2; a weak D match, TRBD2 (6 bases). V lost 5 bases, J lost 6 bases, and 19 bases lay in between. This CDR3 spans 16 amino acids. Germline CDR1 reads SGHAT; CDR2 reads FQNNGV. CDR3 in amino acids: CASSPRDFRAAGELFF. The CDR3 DNA is TGTGCCAGCAGCCCGAGGGACTTTCGAGCGGCCGGGGAGCTGTTTTTT.

This chain uses TRBV6-4 with TRBJ1-1; possibly TRBD1 for D (6 bases). The germline CDR1 and CDR2 sequences are MRHNA and SNTAGT. V gave up 6 bases and J gave up 4 bases, with 15 bases separating them. The length of the CDR3 is 14 residues. This CDR3 is CASSPGVVGTEAFF. The CDR3 DNA reads as TGTGCCAGCAGCCCAGGGGTTGTGGGCACTGAAGCTTTCTTT.

J is TRBJ2-7 and V is TRBV5-1; maybe TRBD2 (7 bases). The CDR3 runs 16 residues. Trimming cost V 4 bases and J 1 base, with 18 bases left between them. Germline CDR1 reads SGHRS; CDR2 reads YFSETQ. CDR3 DNA sequence: TGCGCCAGCAGCCCTGGGGGGGCACAACCTTCCTACGAGCAGTACTTC. Protein product: CASSPGGAQPSYEQYF.

CDR3 DNA: TGTGCCAGTAGTCCGACAGGGGGTCGAAGAACCGGGGAGCTGTTTTTT. It encodes CASSPTGGRRTGELFF. The chain links TRBV19 to TRBJ2-2; 9 bases agree with TRBD1. The CDR3 has 16 amino acids. Germline trimming cut 5 bases from V and 5 bases from J; bases unmatched to any gene: 9. Germline values: CDR1 LNHDA, CDR2 SQIVND (reference sequence).

This rearrangement joins TRBV2 to TRBJ1-1; the match to TRBD1 covers 11 bases. The CDR3 has 15 residues. J gave up 5 bases and V 6 bases, and 8 bases lay outside the gene matches. Germline V gene lookup returns CDR1 SNHLY and CDR2 FYNNEI. CDR3 coding DNA: TGTGCCAGCAGGCGGGACAGGGGGTCGAGTACTGAAGCTTTCTTT. Its protein product is CASRRDRGSSTEAFF.

The chain combines TRBV5-5 with TRBJ2-7; maybe TRBD1 (7 bases). This CDR3 has 14 residues. Trimming left V 4 bases short and J 3 bases short, with 14 bases between. CDR1 and CDR2 from the germline V gene are SGHKS and YYEKEE (reference sequence). The CDR3 sequence: CASSATGRLYEQYF. The CDR3 coding sequence is TGTGCCAGCAGCGCGACAGGGAGGCTCTACGAGCAGTACTTC. Based on the CDR3 plus reference TRBV5-5 and TRBJ2-7, the full variable domain is DAGVTQSPTHLIKTRGQQVTLRCSPISGHKSVSWYQQVLGQGPQFIFQYYEKEERGRGNFPDRFSARQFPNYSSELNVNALLLGDSALYLCASSATGRLYEQYFGPGTRLTVT.

In this sample, this clone turned up a few times. V gene TRBV27 combines with J gene TRBJ1-2; perhaps TRBD1 as D (5 bases). CDR1 is MNHEY, CDR2 SMNVEV, per germline (reference sequence). Trimming cost V 10 bases and J 3 bases, with 12 bases left between them. This CDR3 region has 12 residues. The CDR3 sequence is CATRGKDYGYTF. DNA for the CDR3: TGTGCCACCCGGGGGAAGGACTATGGCTACACCTTC.

The chain uses TRBV5-4 and TRBJ2-3; unclear D gene. The ends were cut back, 0 bases at V and 6 bases at J, with 5 bases in the middle. The CDR3 loop spans 12 amino acids. CDR1 is SGHNT and CDR2 is YYREEE in the germline V gene (reference sequence). For the CDR3, the DNA is TGTGCCAGCAGCTTGGTTTCTGATACGCAGTATTTT. It specifies CASSLVSDTQYF.

The V call is TRBV5-1, the J call TRBJ2-1; 8 bases agree with TRBD1. CDR1 is SGHRS, CDR2 YFSETQ, per germline. V lost 0 bases and J lost 5; bases outside the gene matches: 7. This CDR3 contains 16 residues. The CDR3 loop is CASSLEAGGLDNEQFF. The CDR3 region has the DNA TGCGCCAGCAGCTTGGAGGCAGGGGGCTTAGACAATGAGCAGTTCTTC.

In its sample, this clone was seen a few times. Other DNA sequences in this specimen translate into the identical CDR3. The chain links TRBV20-1 to TRBJ1-1; TRBD1 is a possible D gene (5 bases). In germline, CDR1 is DFQATT, CDR2 SNEGSKA (reference sequence). The CDR3 consists of 11 residues. Trimming removed 5 bases at V and 5 bases at J, with 9 bases between. CDR3 in amino acids: CSALGRTEAFF. As DNA, the CDR3 is TGCAGTGCTTTGGGGCGAACTGAAGCTTTCTTT.

This clone was observed a handful of times. Other DNA sequences in the same sample also yield this CDR3. The V gene is TRBV18, the J gene TRBJ1-2; unclear D gene. V was shortened by 2 bases and J by 1 base, with 5 bases between the two germline ends. The CDR3 loop spans 13 amino acids. Germline V gives CDR1 KGHSH, CDR2 LQKENI. CDR3 coding DNA: TGTGCCAGCTCACCAGGCAGTAACTATGGCTACACCTTC. Protein sequence: CASSPGSNYGYTF.

The chain combines TRBV19 with TRBJ1-1; D may be TRBD1 (5 bases). Trimming took 4 bases from V and 5 from J, leaving 11 bases between them. CDR1 and CDR2 (germline): LNHDA, SQIVND (reference sequence). This CDR3 comprises 13 residues. For the CDR3, the DNA is TGTGCCAGTAGTAATTGGGGGTCTACTGAAGCTTTCTTT. It yields the protein CASSNWGSTEAFF.

V and J are TRBV30 and TRBJ1-4, with D unclear. Per germline, CDR1 GTSNPN and CDR2 SVGIG (reference sequence). This CDR3 has 15 amino acids. Trimming stripped 4 bases from V and 3 bases from J, with 15 bases between. The CDR3 DNA follows: TGTGCCTGGACCCGCAAACTCCCCCCTAATGAAAAACTGTTTTTT. Translating gives CAWTRKLPPNEKLFF.

J is TRBJ1-6 and V is TRBV13, with 7 nucleotides matching TRBD1. This CDR3 has 15 residues. The trim removed 4 bases at V and 10 bases at J, leaving 10 bases unmatched. From germline, CDR1 is PRHDT and CDR2 FYEKMQ (reference sequence). The CDR3: CASSSLQGTSSPLHF. The CDR3 DNA sequence: TGTGCCAGCAGCTCCCTACAGGGGACATCCTCACCCCTCCACTTT.

The rearrangement links TRBV6-6 to TRBJ2-7; TRBD1 might be the D (6 bases). The CDR3 covers 13 residues. V was clipped by 7 bases and J by 5 bases, with 15 bases between them. Looked up from germline, CDR1 is MNHNY and CDR2 is SVGAGI (reference sequence). CDR3 sequence (DNA): TGTGCCAGCACTGTAAACAGGGTCAACGAGCAGTACTTC. This codes for CASTVNRVNEQYF.